A single T cell receptor (beta chain) is shown here with its context. The antigen this receptor binds is unknown. In this record, gene identifiers and germline sequences come from the mouse. Read coverage stops 1 residue before the CDR3 terminus; the germline J gene supplies the remainder. Library prep was done by the immunoSEQ multiplex PCR assay. Adaptive Biotechnologies performed TCRbeta CDR3 sequencing at survey depth and reported CDR3 sequences, V/J genes, productive frequency, and template counts. TCR beta CDR3 regions were amplified from genomic DNA rather than RNA. In the source study's methods: Jensen-Shannon divergence served to quantify pairwise repertoire overlap between tissues, with 0 meaning identical and 1 meaning complete divergence. Tissues were clustered by single-linkage agglomerative hierarchical clustering of pairwise JSD values, and the clustering results were displayed as dendrograms. GLIPH2 was applied to all patient samples using simulation_depth 1000, kmer_min_depth 3, and cdr3_length_cutoff 8, and only groups with more than two unique CDR3s were retained. In a standardized tissue-overlap score, Jaccard GLIPH-group overlap across patients was extrapolated to a standard repertoire size of 1000 clones. Linear mixed-effect models, with tissue included as a fixed effect and individual included as a random effect, were used to assess associations of diversity with clinical or experimental variables. TCRdb's version of the immuneACCESS table is confined to in-frame rearrangements and falls short of the full clone set. An unresolved V gene accounts for under half of the shortfall where checked; the remainder is of unknown origin. The V and J calls and clone size come from that table; D and trimming were worked out from the DNA. Counted in this sample were about 2,000 clones; 45% to 50% of them appeared once. 28% of the sample rests with the top ten.

The intended sense of this specimen's time point label: mouse harvest day 14 after allogeneic transplant. Mouse grafts combined 10^7 T-cell-depleted bone marrow cells with 10^6 splenic CD5+ T cells, given via tail vein injection. GVHD in mice was modeled with a major MHC-mismatch B6 (H2b) into BALB/c (H2d) model, and tissues were profiled at day 7 or 14. On day 7 or 14 post-transplant, mouse tissues and retro-orbital blood were harvested with separate sterile tools for each animal, and livers were flushed beforehand. Before genomic DNA was isolated with the DNeasy Blood & Tissue Kit, mouse tissues were minced with razor blades in buffered saline. This sample is drawn from a study of tissue T cells after allogeneic stem cell transplantation (dated 2022 in TCRdb). Study-level background: Using research autopsies of patients with and without GVHD, plus mouse models of GVHD, the study profiled TCR beta repertoires across many tissues. The human arm was conducted as a prospective observational study, and neither blinding nor randomization was performed.

The CDR3 covers 14 residues, taking in both the cysteine and the phenylalanine. Sequencing covers 39 bases of the CDR3, shown here with the frame starting at base 1. V ends up 2 bases short and J 5 bases short, with an unmatched junction base count of 4. The germline V gene gives CDR1 as SGHSN and CDR2 as HYEKVE. Study-wide findings and limitations: Within patients, how anatomically similar tissues were was a major factor shaping TCR repertoire composition, regardless of disease or transplant status. In both patients and mice, T cells from blood and spleen covered only a limited part of the TCR repertoire found in tissues. Which tissue TCRs were alloreactive or antigen-specific was not determined in the study, and some of the clones might have been host cells that persisted. The patient cohort was small and varied clinically, and sampling depth was recognized as a limitation. Few T cell clones were found to be shared across patients, but shared repertoire signatures across patients were revealed in a tissue-specific fashion by motif-based clustering.

Source material: gut tissue. This receptor chain uses TRBV12-1 and TRBJ2-5, with 9 junctional bases fitting TRBD1. This receptor was identified in a female BALB/c mouse given C57BL/6 T cells with graft-versus-host disease after an allogeneic hematopoietic cell transplant. This receptor carries the CDR3 CASSPQGARDTQYF. The sequenced part of the CDR3 DNA is TGTGCCAGCTCTCCACAGGGGGCGCGAGACACCCAGTAC.